This record covers a single T cell receptor beta chain. RNA transcripts served as the template for amplifying TCR beta CDR3 regions. A set of HTBI primers served as the primers for a first-round RT-PCR of the TCR CDR3. TCRdb used MiXCR to reprocess the multiplex PCR reads, holding one entry per CDR3 protein. The sample consists of 650,000 to 850,000 distinct CDR3 sequences, around 20% of them appearing once. CDR3 length: 14 amino acids. CDR1 and CDR2 from the germline V gene are LNHDA and SQIVND (reference sequence). Trimming cost V 3 bases and J 6 bases; bases outside gene matches: 6. The sample originates from a study of T cells in Graves' hyperthyroidism and ophthalmopathy. Isolation of PBMCs was performed on around 10 ml fresh peripheral blood.

The clonotype comes from a woman aged 45-65 years with Graves' hyperthyroidism that later progressed to Graves' ophthalmopathy. Specimen: blood. The rearrangement uses TRBV19 and TRBJ2-3, with TRBD1 identical over 7 bases. Here the CDR3 DNA reads TGTGCCAGTAGTATTTACAGGGGATCGGATACGCAGTATTTT. As protein: CASSIYRGSDTQYF.